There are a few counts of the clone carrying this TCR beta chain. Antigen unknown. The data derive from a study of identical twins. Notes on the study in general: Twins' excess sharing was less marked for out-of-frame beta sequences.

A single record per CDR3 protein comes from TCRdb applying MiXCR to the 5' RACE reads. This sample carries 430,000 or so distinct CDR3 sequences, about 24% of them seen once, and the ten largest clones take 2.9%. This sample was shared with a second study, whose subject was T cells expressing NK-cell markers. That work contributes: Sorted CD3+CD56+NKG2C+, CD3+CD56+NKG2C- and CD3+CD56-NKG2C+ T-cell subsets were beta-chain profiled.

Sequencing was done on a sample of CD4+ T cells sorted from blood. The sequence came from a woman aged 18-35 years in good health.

The CDR3 protein is CASSLDFGVYEQYF. CDR3 DNA sequence: TGTGCCAGCAGCTTAGATTTTGGGGTCTACGAGCAGTACTTC. The chain employs TRBV7-9 and TRBJ2-7; D ambiguous. This CDR3 is built from 14 residues. V lost 1 base to trimming and J lost 3 bases, with 10 bases between them. Per the germline V gene, CDR1 is SEHNR and CDR2 is FQNEAQ (reference sequence).